This T cell receptor (beta chain) emerged from a study of molecular identifiers for immune sequencing clone quantification. General observations from the study: Spiked Jurkat TCR RNA equal to one cell could reportedly be picked out among 900,000 to 1,000,000 naive cells.

Comment on this clonotype: Antigen: not known.

CDR3 length: 16 residues. The V end lost 5 bases, the J end lost 0 bases, and 15 bases lay between the germline ends. Looked up from germline, CDR1 is SGHNT and CDR2 is YENEEA. Both previously described methods and listed TCR primers were employed to make bulk TCR libraries. TCRdb used MiXCR to reprocess the PCR reads, holding one entry per CDR3 protein. The sample has some 94,000 distinct CDR3 sequences; 20% to 25% are singletons. Naive CD8 T cells were FACS-sorted by CD8+CD4-CCR7+CD45RA+ markers. This TCR came from a human donor in good health. Some libraries in this study had Jurkat cell RNA spiked in. Sequences were obtained from naive CD8+ T cells from blood, with Jurkat cell RNA spiked in. Subset denoted: FACS-sorted CD8+CD4-CCR7+CD45RA+ naive T cells. This chain joins TRBV11-3 and TRBJ2-3; possibly TRBD2 for D (7 bases). The CDR3 spells CASSKRGGPSTDTQYF. Here the CDR3 DNA reads TGTGCCAGCAGCAAAAGGGGGGGACCTAGCACAGATACGCAGTATTTT. Using reference TRBV11-3 and TRBJ2-3 for the parts outside the CDR3, the full variable domain is EAGVVQSPRYKIIEKKQPVAFWCNPISGHNTLYWYLQNLGQGPELLIRYENEEAVDDSQLPKDRFSAERLKGVDSTLKIQPAELGDSAVYLCASSKRGGPSTDTQYFGPGTRLTVL.